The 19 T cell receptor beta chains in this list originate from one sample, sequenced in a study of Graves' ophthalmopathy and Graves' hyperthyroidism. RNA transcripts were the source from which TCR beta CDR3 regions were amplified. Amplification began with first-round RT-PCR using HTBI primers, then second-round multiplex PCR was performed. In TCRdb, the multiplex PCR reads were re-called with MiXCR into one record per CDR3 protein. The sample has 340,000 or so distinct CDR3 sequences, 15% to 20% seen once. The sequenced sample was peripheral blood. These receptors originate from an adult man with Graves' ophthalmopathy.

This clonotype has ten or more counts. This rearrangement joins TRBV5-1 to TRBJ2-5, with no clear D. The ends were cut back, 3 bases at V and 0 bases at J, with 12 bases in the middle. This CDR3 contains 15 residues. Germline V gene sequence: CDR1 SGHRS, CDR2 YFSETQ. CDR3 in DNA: TGCGCCAGCAGCTCTACGTCGCCGTACCAAGAGACCCAGTACTTC. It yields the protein CASSSTSPYQETQYF.

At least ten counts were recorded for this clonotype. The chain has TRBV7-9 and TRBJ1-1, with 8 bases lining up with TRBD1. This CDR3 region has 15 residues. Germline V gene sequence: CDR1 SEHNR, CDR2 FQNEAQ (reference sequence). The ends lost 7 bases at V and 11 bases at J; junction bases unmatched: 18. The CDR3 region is CASMFFDRGFFRAFF. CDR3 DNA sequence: TGTGCCAGCATGTTCTTCGACAGGGGCTTTTTTCGCGCTTTCTTT.

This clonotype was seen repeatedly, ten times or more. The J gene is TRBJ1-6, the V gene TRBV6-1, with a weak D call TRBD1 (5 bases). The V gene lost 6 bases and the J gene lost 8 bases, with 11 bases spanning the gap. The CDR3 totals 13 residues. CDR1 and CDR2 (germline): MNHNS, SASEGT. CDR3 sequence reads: CASRGWGYSPLHF. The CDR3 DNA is TGTGCCAGCAGGGGGTGGGGGTATTCACCCCTCCACTTT.

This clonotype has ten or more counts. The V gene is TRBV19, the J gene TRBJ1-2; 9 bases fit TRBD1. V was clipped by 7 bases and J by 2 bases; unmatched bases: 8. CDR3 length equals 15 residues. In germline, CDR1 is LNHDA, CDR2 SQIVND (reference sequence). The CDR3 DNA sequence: TGTGCCAGTAATCCCGGACAGGGGACAAACTATGGCTACACCTTC. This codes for CASNPGQGTNYGYTF.

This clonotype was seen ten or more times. CDR3 DNA sequence: TGTGCCACCAGCAGAGATTTGGACAGCCCCAGACGTGGCTACACCTTC. Protein: CATSRDLDSPRRGYTF. The gene calls are TRBV15 and TRBJ1-2; weak D call: TRBD1 (6 bases). The CDR3 consists of 16 residues. With 0 bases removed from V and 7 bases from J, the gap between germline ends came to 18 bases. Germline assignment: CDR1 LNHNV and CDR2 YYDKDF (reference sequence).

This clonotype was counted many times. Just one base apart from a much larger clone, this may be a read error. CDR3 DNA sequence: TGTGCCAGCAGCCTCCTCGAGGGGAATGGCTACACCTTC. Its translation: CASSLLEGNGYTF. The rearrangement joins TRBV11-2 to TRBJ1-2; weak D call: TRBD1 (5 bases). Germline V lookup: CDR1 SGHAT, CDR2 FQNNGV. CDR3 length: 13 residues. The V and J ends lost 5 bases and 6 bases respectively, with 13 bases between them.

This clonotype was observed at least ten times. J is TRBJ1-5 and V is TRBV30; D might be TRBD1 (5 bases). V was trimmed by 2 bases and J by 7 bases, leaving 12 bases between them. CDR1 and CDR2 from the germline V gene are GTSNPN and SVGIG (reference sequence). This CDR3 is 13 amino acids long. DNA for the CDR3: TGTGCCTGGAGTTCGGGGGAGGACCAGCCCCAGCATTTT. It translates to CAWSSGEDQPQHF. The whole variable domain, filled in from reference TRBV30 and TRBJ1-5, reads SQTIHQWPATLVQPVGSPLSLECTVEGTSNPNLYWYRQAAGRGLQLLFYSVGIGQISSEVPQNLSASRPQDRQFILSSKKLLLSDSGFYLCAWSSGEDQPQHFGDGTRLSIL.

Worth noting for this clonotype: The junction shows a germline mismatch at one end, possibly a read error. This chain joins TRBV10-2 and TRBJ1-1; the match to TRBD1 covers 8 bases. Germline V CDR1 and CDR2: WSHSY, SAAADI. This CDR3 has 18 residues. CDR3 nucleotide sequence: TGTGCCCTCTACTATGGGACAGGACGATTACGCGCAGGGCCTGAAGCTTTCTTT. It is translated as CALYYGTGRLRAGPEAFF.

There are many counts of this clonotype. CDR3 loop: CASSSSGGARETQYF. CDR3 nucleotide sequence: TGTGCCAGCAGTTCGAGCGGGGGGGCTCGAGAGACCCAGTACTTC. V usage is TRBV6-5 and J usage is TRBJ2-5; 10 nucleotides align to TRBD2. Germline V gene sequence: CDR1 MNHEY, CDR2 SVGAGI. CDR3 length: 15 amino acids. Trimming at V came to 4 bases and at J to 4 bases, leaving 6 bases not matched to a gene.

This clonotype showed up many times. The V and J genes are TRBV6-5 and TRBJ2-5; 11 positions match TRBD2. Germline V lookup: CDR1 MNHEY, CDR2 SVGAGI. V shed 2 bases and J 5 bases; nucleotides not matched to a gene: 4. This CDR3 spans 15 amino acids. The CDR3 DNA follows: TGTGCCAGCAGTTACGCTACTAGCGGGAGTGAGACCCAGTACTTC. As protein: CASSYATSGSETQYF.

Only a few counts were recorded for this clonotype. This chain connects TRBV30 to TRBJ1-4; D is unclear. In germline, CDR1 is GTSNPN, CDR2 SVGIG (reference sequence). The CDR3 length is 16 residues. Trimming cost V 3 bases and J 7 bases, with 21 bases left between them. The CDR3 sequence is CAWSPGTSTVGEKLFF. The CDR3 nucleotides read TGTGCCTGGAGCCCCGGCACCTCGACCGTGGGTGAAAAACTGTTTTTT.

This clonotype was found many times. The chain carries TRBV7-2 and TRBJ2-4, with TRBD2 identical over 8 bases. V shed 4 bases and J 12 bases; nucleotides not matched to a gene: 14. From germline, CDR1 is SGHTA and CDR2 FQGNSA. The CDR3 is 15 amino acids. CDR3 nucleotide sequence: TGTGCCAGCAGCTCAACCGTAGCGGGGCCTTCGAATCAGTACTTC. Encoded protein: CASSSTVAGPSNQYF.

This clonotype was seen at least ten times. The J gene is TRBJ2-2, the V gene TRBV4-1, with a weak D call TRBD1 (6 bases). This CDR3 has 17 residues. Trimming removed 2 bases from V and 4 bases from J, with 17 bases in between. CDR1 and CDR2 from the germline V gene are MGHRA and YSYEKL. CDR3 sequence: CASSQRGQGPSTGELFF. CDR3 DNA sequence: TGCGCCAGCAGCCAACGAGGGCAGGGGCCGAGCACCGGGGAGCTGTTTTTT.

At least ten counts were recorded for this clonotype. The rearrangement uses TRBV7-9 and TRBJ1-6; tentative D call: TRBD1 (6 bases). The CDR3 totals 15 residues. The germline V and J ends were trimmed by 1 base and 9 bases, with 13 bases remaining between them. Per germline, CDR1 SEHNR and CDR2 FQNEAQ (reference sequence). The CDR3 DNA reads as TGTGCCAGCAGCTTAGAGAGGGGGGGTGGTTCACCCCTCCACTTT. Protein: CASSLERGGGSPLHF.

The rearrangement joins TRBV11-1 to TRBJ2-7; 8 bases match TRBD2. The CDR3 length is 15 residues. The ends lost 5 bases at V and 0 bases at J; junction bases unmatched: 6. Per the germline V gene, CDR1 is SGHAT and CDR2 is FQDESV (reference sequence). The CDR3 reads CASSAAGAVSYEQYF. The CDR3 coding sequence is TGTGCCAGCAGCGCAGCGGGGGCCGTCTCCTACGAGCAGTACTTC.

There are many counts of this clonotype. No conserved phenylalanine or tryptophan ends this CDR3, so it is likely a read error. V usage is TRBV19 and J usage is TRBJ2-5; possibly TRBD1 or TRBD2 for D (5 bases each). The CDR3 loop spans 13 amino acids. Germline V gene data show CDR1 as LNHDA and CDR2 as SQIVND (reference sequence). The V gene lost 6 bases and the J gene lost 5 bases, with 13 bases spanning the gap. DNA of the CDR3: TGTGCCAGTAGCCGGGTGGGGGTTGAGACCCAGTACCTC. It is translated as CASSRVGVETQYL.

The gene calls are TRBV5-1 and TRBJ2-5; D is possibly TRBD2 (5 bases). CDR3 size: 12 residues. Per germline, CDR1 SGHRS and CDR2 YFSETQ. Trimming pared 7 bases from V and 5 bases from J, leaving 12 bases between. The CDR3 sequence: CASYRPGETQYF. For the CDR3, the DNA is TGCGCCAGCTACCGGCCGGGGGAGACCCAGTACTTC.

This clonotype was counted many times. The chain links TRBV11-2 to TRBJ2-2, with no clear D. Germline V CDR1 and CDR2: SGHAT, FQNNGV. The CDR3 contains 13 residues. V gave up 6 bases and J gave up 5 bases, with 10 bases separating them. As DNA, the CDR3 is TGTGCCAGCAGACGGGTGGGGACCGGGGAGCTGTTTTTT. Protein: CASRRVGTGELFF.

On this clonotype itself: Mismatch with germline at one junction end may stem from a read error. The CDR3 loop is CASRQLGTFDGYIF. DNA of the CDR3: TGTGCCAGCAGACAACTGGGGACCTTTGATGGCTACATCTTC. V and J are TRBV27 and TRBJ1-2, with D perhaps matching TRBD1 (5 bases). The CDR3 covers 14 residues. The V gene's germline CDR1 is MNHEY and CDR2 SMNVEV (reference sequence).